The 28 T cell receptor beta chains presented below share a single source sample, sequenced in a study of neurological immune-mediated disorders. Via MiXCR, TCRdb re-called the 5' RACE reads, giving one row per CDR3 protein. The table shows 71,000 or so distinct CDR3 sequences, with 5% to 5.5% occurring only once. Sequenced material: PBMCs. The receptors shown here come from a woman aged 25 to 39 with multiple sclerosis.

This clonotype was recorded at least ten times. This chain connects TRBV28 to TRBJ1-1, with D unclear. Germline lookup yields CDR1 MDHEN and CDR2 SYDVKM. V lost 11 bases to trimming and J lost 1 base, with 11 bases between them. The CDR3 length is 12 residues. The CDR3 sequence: CAVAGRNTEAFF. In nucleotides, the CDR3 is TGTGCCGTAGCGGGGAGGAACACTGAAGCTTTCTTT.

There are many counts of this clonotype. This CDR3 is CSALAETAALYNEQFF. The CDR3 region has the DNA TGCAGTGCTCTCGCCGAGACAGCAGCTCTATACAATGAGCAGTTCTTC. The chain couples TRBV20-1 to TRBJ2-1; a possible D gene is TRBD1 (5 bases). The CDR3 sequence is 16 residues long. The V gene lost 5 bases and the J gene lost 4 bases, with 21 bases spanning the gap. Germline CDR1 is DFQATT and CDR2 is SNEGSKA (reference sequence).

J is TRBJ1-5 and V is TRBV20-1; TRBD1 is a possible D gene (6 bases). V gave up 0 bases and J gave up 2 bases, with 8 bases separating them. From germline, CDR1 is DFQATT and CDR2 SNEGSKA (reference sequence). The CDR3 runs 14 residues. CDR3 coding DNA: TGCAGTGCTAGAGAGGCAGGGGGCAATCAGCCCCAGCATTTT. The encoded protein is CSAREAGGNQPQHF.

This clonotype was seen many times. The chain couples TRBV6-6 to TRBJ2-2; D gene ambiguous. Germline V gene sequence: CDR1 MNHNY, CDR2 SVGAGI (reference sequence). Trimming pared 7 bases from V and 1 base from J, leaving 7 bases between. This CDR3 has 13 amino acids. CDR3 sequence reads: CASTRLNTGELFF. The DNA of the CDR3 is TGTGCCAGCACCCGGTTGAACACCGGGGAGCTGTTTTTT.

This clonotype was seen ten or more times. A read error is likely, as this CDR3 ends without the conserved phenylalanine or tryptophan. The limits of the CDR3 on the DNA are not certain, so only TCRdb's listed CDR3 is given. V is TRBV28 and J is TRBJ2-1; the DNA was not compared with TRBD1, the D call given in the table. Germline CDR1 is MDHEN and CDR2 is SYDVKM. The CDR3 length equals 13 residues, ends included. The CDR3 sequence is CASSDHAGVKYRV.

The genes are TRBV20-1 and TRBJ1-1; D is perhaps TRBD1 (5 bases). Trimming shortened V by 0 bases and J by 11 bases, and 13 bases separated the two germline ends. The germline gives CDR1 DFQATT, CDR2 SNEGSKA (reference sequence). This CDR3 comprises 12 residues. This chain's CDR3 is CSARDQAGRAFF. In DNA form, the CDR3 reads TGCAGTGCTAGAGATCAGGCAGGGCGGGCTTTCTTT.

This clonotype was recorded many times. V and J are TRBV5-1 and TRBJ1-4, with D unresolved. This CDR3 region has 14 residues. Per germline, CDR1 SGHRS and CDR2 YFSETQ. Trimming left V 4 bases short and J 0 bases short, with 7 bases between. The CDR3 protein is CASSPLATNEKLFF. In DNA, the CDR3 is TGCGCCAGCAGCCCCCTGGCAACTAATGAAAAACTGTTTTTT.

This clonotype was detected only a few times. The DNA for the CDR3 is TGCGCCAGCAGCTTGAACATCAACTATGGCTACACCTTC. As protein: CASSLNINYGYTF. The gene calls are TRBV5-1 and TRBJ1-2, with D hard to call. Trimming left V 1 base short and J 2 bases short, with 6 bases between. The length of the CDR3 is 13 residues. Looked up from germline, CDR1 is SGHRS and CDR2 is YFSETQ.

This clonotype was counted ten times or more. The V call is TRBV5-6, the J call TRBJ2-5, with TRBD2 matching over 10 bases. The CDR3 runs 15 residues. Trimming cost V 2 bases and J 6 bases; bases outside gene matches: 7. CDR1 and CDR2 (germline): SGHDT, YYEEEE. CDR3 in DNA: TGTGCCAGCAGCTTTCAAGCGGGAGGGCCGCAGACCCAGTACTTC. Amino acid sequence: CASSFQAGGPQTQYF.

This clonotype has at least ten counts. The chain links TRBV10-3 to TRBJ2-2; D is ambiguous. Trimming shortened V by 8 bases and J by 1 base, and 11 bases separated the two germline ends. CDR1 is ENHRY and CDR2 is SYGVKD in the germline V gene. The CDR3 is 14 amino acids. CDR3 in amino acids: CAIRPALNTGELFF. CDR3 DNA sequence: TGTGCCATCCGGCCGGCCTTGAACACCGGGGAGCTGTTTTTT.

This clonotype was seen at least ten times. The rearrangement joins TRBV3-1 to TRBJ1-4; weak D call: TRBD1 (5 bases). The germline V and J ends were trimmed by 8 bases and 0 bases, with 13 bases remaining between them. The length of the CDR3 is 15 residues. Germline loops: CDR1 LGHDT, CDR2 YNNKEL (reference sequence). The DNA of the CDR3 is TGTGCCAGCTCCGGGGGAGGATCAACTAATGAAAAACTGTTTTTT. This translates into CASSGGGSTNEKLFF. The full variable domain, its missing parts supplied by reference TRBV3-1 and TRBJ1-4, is DTAVSQTPKYLVTQMGNDKSIKCEQNLGHDTMYWYKQDSKKFLKIMFSYNNKELIINETVPNRFSPKSPDKAHLNLHINSLELGDSAVYFCASSGGGSTNEKLFFGSGTQLSVL.

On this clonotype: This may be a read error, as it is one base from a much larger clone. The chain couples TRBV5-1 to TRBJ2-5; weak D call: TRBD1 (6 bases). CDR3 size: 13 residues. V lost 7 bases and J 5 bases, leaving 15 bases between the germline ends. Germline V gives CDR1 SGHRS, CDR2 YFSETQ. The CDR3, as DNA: TGCGCCAGCGGAATCGAGGGGGTGGAGACCCAGTACTTC. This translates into CASGIEGVETQYF.

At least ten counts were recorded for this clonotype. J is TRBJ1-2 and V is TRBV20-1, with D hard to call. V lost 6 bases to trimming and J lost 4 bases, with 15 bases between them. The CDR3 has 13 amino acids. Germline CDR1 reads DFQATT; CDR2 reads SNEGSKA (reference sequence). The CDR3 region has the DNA TGCAGTGCCGTCGAATCGGGTGGCTATGGCTACACCTTC. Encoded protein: CSAVESGGYGYTF.

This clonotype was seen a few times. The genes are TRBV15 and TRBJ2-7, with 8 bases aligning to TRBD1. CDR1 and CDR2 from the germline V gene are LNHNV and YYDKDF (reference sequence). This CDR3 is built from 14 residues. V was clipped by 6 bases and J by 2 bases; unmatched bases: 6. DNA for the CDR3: TGTGCCACCAGTCCCGGGACAGGTACCTACGAGCAGTACTTC. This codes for CATSPGTGTYEQYF. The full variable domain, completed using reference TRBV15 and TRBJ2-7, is DAMVIQNPRYQVTQFGKPVTLSCSQTLNHNVMYWYQQKSSQAPKLLFHYYDKDFNNEADTPDNFQSRRPNTSFCFLDIRSPGLGDTAMYLCATSPGTGTYEQYFGPGTRLTVT.

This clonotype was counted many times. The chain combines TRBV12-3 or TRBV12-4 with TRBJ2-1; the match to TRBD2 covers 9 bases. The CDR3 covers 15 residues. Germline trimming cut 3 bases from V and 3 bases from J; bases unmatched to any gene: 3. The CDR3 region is CASSFLAGNYNEQFF. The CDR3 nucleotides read TGTGCCAGCAGTTTTCTAGCGGGGAACTACAATGAGCAGTTCTTC.

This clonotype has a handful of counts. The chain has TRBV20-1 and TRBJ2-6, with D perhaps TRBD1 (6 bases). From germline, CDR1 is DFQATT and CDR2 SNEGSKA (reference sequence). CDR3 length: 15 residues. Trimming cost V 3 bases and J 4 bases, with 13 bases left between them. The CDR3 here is CSASVRGTGANVLTF. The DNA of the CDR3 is TGCAGTGCTAGCGTCAGGGGAACCGGGGCCAACGTCCTGACTTTC.

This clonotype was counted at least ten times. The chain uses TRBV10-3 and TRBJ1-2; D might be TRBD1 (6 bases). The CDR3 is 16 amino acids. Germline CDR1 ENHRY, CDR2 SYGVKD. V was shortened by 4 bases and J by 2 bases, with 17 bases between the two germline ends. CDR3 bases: TGTGCCATCAGTGGTGAACGGACAGAAGCAAACTATGGCTACACCTTC. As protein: CAISGERTEANYGYTF.

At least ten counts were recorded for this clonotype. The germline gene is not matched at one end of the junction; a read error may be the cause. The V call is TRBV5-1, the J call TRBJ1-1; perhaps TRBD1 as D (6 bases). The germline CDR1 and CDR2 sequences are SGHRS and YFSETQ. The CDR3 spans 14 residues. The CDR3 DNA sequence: TGCGCCAGCAGCTTAAGCACAGGGAACCCTGAAGCTTTCTTT. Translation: CASSLSTGNPEAFF.

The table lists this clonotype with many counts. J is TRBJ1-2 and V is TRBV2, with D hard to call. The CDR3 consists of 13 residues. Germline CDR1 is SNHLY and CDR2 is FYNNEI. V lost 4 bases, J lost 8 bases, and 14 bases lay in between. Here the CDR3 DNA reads TGTGCCAGCAGTGTTGGTAGGGAGGGCGGCTACACCTTC. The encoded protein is CASSVGREGGYTF.

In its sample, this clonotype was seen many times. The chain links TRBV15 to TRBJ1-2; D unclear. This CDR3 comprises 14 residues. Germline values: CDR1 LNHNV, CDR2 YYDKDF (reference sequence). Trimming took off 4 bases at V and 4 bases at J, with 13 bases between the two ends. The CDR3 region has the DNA TGTGCCACCAGCATTATCGGCCAGTCCTATGGCTACACCTTC. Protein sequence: CATSIIGQSYGYTF.

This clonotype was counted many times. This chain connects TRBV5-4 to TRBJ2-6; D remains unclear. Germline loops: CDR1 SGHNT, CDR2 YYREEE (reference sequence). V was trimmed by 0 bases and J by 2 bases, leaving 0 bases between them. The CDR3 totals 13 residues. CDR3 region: CASSLAGANVLTF. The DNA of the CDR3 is TGTGCCAGCAGCTTGGCTGGGGCCAACGTCCTGACTTTC.

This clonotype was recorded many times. CDR3 in amino acids: CASSLKGGTYNEQFF. CDR3 coding DNA: TGTGCCAGCAGCTTAAAGGGAGGCACATACAATGAGCAGTTCTTC. This chain joins TRBV7-6 and TRBJ2-1, with a weak D call TRBD2 (6 bases). CDR1 is SGHVS and CDR2 is FNYEAQ in the germline V gene. Trimming left V 2 bases short and J 4 bases short, with 12 bases between. The CDR3 has 15 amino acids.

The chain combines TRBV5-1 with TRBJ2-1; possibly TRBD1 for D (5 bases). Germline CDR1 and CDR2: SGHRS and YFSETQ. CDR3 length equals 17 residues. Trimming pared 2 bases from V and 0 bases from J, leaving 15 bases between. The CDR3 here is CASSFSIDSSSYNEQFF. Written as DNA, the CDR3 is TGCGCCAGCAGCTTTTCCATCGACAGCAGCTCCTACAATGAGCAGTTCTTC.

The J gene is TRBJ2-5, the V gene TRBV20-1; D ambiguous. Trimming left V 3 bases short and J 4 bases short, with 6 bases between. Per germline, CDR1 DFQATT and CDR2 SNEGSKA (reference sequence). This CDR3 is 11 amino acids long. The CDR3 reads CSASLRETQYF. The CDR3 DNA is TGCAGTGCTAGTCTACGAGAGACCCAGTACTTC.

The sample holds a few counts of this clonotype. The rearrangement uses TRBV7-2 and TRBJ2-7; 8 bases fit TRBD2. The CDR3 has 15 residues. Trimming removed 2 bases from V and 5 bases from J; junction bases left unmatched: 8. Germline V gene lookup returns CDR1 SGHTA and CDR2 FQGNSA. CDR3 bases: TGTGCCAGCAGCTTATCAAGCGGGAGCTTCAACGAGCAGTACTTC. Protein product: CASSLSSGSFNEQYF.

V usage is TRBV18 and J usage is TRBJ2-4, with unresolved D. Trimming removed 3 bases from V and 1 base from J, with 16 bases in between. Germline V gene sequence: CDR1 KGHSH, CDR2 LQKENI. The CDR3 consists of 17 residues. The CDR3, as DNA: TGTGCCAGCTCACCCCAGGAGATTCGGTTGGCCAAAAACATTCAGTACTTC. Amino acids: CASSPQEIRLAKNIQYF.

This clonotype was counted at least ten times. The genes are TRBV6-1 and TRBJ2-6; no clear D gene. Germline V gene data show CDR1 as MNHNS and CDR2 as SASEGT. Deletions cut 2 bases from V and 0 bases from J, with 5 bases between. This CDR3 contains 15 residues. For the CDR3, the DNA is TGTGCCAGCAGTGAATCTAGCTCTGGGGCCAACGTCCTGACTTTC. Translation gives CASSESSSGANVLTF.

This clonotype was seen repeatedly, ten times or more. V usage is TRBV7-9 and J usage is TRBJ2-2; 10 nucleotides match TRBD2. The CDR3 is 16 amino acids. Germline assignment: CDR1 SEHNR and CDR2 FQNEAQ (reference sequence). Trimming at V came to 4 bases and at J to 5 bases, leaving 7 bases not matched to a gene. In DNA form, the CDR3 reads TGTGCCAGCAGCTCCAGCGGGAGGGCCAGAACCGGGGAGCTGTTTTTT. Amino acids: CASSSSGRARTGELFF. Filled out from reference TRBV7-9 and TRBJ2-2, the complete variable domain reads DTGVSQNPRHKITKRGQNVTFRCDPISEHNRLYWYRQTLGQGPEFLTYFQNEAQLEKSRLLSDRFSAERPKGSFSTLEIQRTEQGDSAMYLCASSSSGRARTGELFFGEGSRLTVL.